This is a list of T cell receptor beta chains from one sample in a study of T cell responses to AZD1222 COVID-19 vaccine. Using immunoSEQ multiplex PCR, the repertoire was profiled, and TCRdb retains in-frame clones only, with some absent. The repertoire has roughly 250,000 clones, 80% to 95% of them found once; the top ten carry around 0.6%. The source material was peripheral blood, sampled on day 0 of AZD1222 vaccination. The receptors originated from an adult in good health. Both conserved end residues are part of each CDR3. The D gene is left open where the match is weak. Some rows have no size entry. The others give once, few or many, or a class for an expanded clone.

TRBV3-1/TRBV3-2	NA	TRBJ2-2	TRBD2	CASSQAGTSGTGELFF	TGTGCCAGCAGCCAAGCAGGGACTAGTGGTACCGGGGAGCTGTTTTTT
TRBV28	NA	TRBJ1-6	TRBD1	CASKQGGSPLHF	TGTGCCAGCAAGCAGGGGGGATCACCCCTCCACTTT
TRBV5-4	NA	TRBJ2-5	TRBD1	CASSTSRSGQGEETQYF	TGTGCCAGCAGTACCTCCCGGTCGGGACAGGGGGAAGAGACCCAGTACTTC
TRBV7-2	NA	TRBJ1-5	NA	CASSRSGVGQPQHF	TGTGCCAGCAGTCGATCAGGGGTTGGTCAGCCCCAGCATTTT
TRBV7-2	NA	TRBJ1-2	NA	CASSRADIGGYTF	TGTGCCAGCAGCCGCGCCGACATCGGGGGCTACACCTTC
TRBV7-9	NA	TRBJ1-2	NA	CASSLGTANYGYTF	TGTGCCAGCAGCTTAGGGACAGCTAACTATGGCTACACCTTC
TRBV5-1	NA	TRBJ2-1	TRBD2	CASSPGTSPERWFF	TGCGCCAGCAGCCCCGGGACTAGCCCCGAGAGGTGGTTCTTC
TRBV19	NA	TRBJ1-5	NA	CASSSSGINQPQHF	TGTGCCAGTTCTAGTAGCGGAATCAATCAGCCCCAGCATTTT
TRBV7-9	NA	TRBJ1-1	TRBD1	CASSLDRGITEAFF	TGTGCCAGCAGCTTAGACAGGGGAATCACTGAAGCTTTCTTT
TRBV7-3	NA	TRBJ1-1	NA	CASSSARGTEAFF	TGTGCCAGCAGCTCGGCAAGGGGGACTGAAGCTTTCTTT
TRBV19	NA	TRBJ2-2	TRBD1	CASEGGQGAFGELFF	TGTGCCAGCGAAGGTGGGCAGGGGGCTTTCGGGGAGCTGTTTTTT
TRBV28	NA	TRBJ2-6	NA	CASSLTGAGANVLTF	TGTGCCAGCAGTTTAACCGGTGCGGGGGCCAACGTCCTGACTTTC
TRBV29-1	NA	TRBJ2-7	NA	CSVEFKGQSSYEQYF	TGCAGCGTTGAATTCAAGGGGCAGAGCTCCTACGAGCAGTACTTC
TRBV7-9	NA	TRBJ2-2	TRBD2	CASSPGLAGTGELFF	TGTGCCAGCAGCCCAGGACTAGCGGGCACCGGGGAGCTGTTTTTT
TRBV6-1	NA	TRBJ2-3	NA	CASSEGSPSTDTQYF	TGTGCCAGCAGTGAAGGTAGTCCTAGCACAGATACGCAGTATTTT
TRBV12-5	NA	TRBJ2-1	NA	CASGLVPARMFF	TGTGCTAGTGGTTTGGTCCCGGCCAGGATGTTCTTC
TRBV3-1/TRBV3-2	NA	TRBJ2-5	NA	CASSQDWGGQGETQYF	TGTGCCAGCAGCCAAGATTGGGGTGGACAAGGGGAGACCCAGTACTTC
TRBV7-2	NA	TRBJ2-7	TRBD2	CASSPGLAGSYEQYF	TGTGCCAGCAGCCCGGGACTAGCGGGTTCCTACGAGCAGTACTTC
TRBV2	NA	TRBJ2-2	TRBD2	CASSSTSDGELFF	TGTGCCAGCAGCTCGACTAGCGACGGGGAGCTGTTTTTT
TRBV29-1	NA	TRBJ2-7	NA	CSVGRYSYEQYF	TGCAGCGTGGGACGGTACTCCTACGAGCAGTACTTC
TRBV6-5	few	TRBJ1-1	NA	CASRDGTGEAFF	TGTGCCAGCAGGGATGGCACCGGTGAAGCTTTCTTT
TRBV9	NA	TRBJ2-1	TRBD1	CASSATGASPTLYNEQFF	TGTGCCAGCAGCGCAACAGGGGCCTCCCCGACTTTGTACAATGAGCAGTTCTTC
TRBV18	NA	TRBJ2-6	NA	CASQPETGANVLTF	TGTGCCAGCCAGCCCGAGACTGGGGCCAACGTCCTGACTTTC
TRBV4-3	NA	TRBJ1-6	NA	CASSQGRTNSPLHF	TGCGCCAGCAGCCAAGGAAGAACTAATTCACCCCTCCACTTT
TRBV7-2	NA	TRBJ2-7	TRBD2	CASSTSGASSYEQYF	TGTGCCAGCAGCACTAGCGGGGCTAGCTCCTACGAGCAGTACTTC
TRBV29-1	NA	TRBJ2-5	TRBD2	CSVEVAGVETQYF	TGCAGCGTTGAAGTAGCGGGAGTTGAGACCCAGTACTTC
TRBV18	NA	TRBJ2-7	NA	CASSANRDTTYEQYF	TGTGCCAGCTCAGCTAACCGGGACACCACCTACGAGCAGTACTTC
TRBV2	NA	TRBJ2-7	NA	CALDGDGEQYF	TGTGCCCTCGACGGGGACGGTGAGCAGTACTTC
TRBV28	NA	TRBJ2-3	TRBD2	CASSPLTSGISTDTQYF	TGTGCCAGCAGCCCCCTAACTAGCGGAATTAGCACAGATACGCAGTATTTT
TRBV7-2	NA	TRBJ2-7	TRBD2	CASSPQEAGGYEQYF	TGTGCCAGCAGCCCCCAGGAAGCGGGGGGCTACGAGCAGTACTTC
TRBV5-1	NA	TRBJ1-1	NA	CASRRKQGRDTEAFF	TGCGCCAGCAGGCGAAAACAGGGCCGGGACACTGAAGCTTTCTTT
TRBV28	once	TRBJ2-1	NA	CASSLTFLSYNEQFF	TGTGCCAGCAGTCTGACATTTTTATCCTACAATGAGCAGTTCTTC
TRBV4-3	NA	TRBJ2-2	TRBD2	CASSSETSGRNTGELFF	TGCGCCAGCAGCAGTGAGACTAGCGGGAGGAACACCGGGGAGCTGTTTTTT
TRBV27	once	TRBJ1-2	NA	CASSFGPGVLYGYTF	TGTGCCAGCAGTTTTGGGCCCGGGGTCCTCTATGGCTACACCTTC
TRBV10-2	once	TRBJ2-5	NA	CASREQGAETQYF	TGCGCCAGCAGAGAACAGGGTGCAGAGACCCAGTACTTC
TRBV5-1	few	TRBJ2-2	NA	CASSLGQGRGAGELFF	TGCGCCAGCAGCTTGGGGCAAGGCCGAGGGGCCGGGGAGCTGTTTTTT
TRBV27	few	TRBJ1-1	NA	CASSTGHSNTEAFF	TGTGCCAGCAGCACGGGACATTCGAACACTGAAGCTTTCTTT
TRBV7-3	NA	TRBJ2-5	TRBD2	CATLAGAAETQYF	TGTGCCACGCTCGCGGGAGCGGCAGAGACCCAGTACTTC
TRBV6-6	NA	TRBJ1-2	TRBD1	CASSDRGDGYTF	TGTGCCAGCAGCGACAGGGGCGATGGCTACACCTTC
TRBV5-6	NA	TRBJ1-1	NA	CASSFTNPRGEAFF	TGTGCCAGCAGCTTCACCAATCCCCGGGGTGAAGCTTTCTTT
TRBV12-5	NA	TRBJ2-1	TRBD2	CASALAGGGEQFF	TGTGCTAGTGCCCTAGCGGGGGGAGGTGAGCAGTTCTTC
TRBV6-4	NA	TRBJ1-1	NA	CASRWNTEAFF	TGTGCCAGCAGGTGGAACACTGAAGCTTTCTTT
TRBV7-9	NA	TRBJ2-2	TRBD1	CASSSPRRWDRHNTGELFF	TGTGCCAGCAGTTCTCCCCGAAGGTGGGACAGACATAATACCGGGGAGCTGTTTTTT
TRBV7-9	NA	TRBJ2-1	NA	CASMRDEQFF	TGTGCCAGCATGAGGGATGAGCAGTTCTTC
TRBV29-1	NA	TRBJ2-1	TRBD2	CSLSGSTYNEQFF	TGCAGCCTTAGCGGGAGCACCTACAATGAGCAGTTCTTC
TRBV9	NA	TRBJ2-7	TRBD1	CASSARTGDPYEQYF	TGTGCCAGCAGCGCCCGGACAGGCGACCCATACGAGCAGTACTTC
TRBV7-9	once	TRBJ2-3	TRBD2	CASLGTSSQYF	TGTGCCAGCCTCGGGACTAGCTCGCAGTATTTT
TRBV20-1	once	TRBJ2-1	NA	CSVINEQFF	TGCAGTGTTATTAATGAGCAGTTCTTC
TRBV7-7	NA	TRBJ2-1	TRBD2	CASSLAGGVNEQFF	TGTGCCAGCAGTCTAGCGGGAGGGGTCAATGAGCAGTTCTTC
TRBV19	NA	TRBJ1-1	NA	CASSIGGNTEAFF	TGTGCCAGTAGTATTGGAGGGAACACTGAAGCTTTCTTT
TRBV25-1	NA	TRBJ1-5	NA	CASSQGGRWQPQHF	TGTGCCAGCAGCCAAGGGGGGCGGTGGCAGCCCCAGCATTTT
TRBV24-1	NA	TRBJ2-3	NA	CATSGGQGATDTQYF	TGTGCCACCAGTGGGGGGCAGGGAGCCACAGATACGCAGTATTTT
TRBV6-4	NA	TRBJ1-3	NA	CASSRWGGASGNTIYF	TGTGCCAGCAGCCGCTGGGGGGGGGCTTCTGGAAACACCATATATTTT